The next 6 T cell receptor beta chains were all read from a single sample in a study of graft-versus-host responses after intestinal transplantation. The data were produced by immunoSEQ multiplex PCR, yet TCRdb's version contains in-frame clones alone and is incomplete. The data contain about 59,000 clones, around 92% of them singletons. These TCRs are of unknown antigen specificity. The sequencing here drew on unstimulated CD4+ T cells sorted from spleen or lymph node cells, taken before transplant. These receptors originate from a human donor who was the organ donor for an intestinal transplant.

This chain connects TRBV4-3 to TRBJ1-2; unclear D gene. Germline CDR1 and CDR2: LGHNA and YSLEER. The CDR3 runs 15 residues. V dropped 1 base and J dropped 8 bases, with 17 bases sitting between them. The CDR3 sequence: CASSQVGPGSGGYTF. CDR3 sequence (DNA): TGCGCCAGCAGCCAAGTAGGCCCGGGTTCGGGAGGCTACACCTTC.

This chain uses TRBV11-2 with TRBJ1-5, with D tentatively TRBD1 (5 bases). Trimming took 6 bases from V and 0 from J, leaving 9 bases between them. The CDR3 loop spans 14 amino acids. From germline, CDR1 is SGHAT and CDR2 FQNNGV. In DNA form, the CDR3 reads TGTGCCAGCAGAGAGGGGAATAGCAATCAGCCCCAGCATTTT. It yields the protein CASREGNSNQPQHF.

The V and J genes are TRBV10-1 and TRBJ2-3; 8 positions match TRBD1. V lost 3 bases to trimming and J lost 2 bases; unmatched junction nucleotides: 10. The CDR3 is 17 amino acids. Germline assignment: CDR1 WNHNN and CDR2 SYGVQD (reference sequence). DNA of the CDR3: TGCGCCAGCAGTGAACCAGACAGGGGAAGGATCACAGATACGCAGTATTTT. It yields the protein CASSEPDRGRITDTQYF.

The genes are TRBV5-6 and TRBJ2-5; no definite D call. The V and J ends lost 0 bases and 4 bases respectively, with 7 bases between them. This CDR3 has 13 residues. Germline CDR1 SGHDT, CDR2 YYEEEE. The CDR3 is CASSLGRAETQYF. In nucleotides, the CDR3 is TGTGCCAGCAGCTTGGGACGGGCAGAGACCCAGTACTTC.

This chain links TRBV4-2 with TRBJ2-5, with 11 bases fitting TRBD2. TRBJ2-7 explains the end of the DNA better; the J call may be wrong. Germline V CDR1 and CDR2: LGHNA, YNFKEQ. The CDR3 spans 18 residues. The CDR3 loop reads CASSQDLRLAGSIYEQYF. CDR3 bases: TGTGCCAGCAGCCAAGATCTCAGACTAGCGGGGTCAATCTACGAGCAGTACTTC.

This chain links TRBV5-8 with TRBJ1-2; D gene unclear. The germline V and J ends were trimmed by 5 bases and 0 bases, with 14 bases remaining between them. CDR3 size: 15 residues. Germline V gives CDR1 SGHTS, CDR2 YDEGEE. This CDR3 is CASRREGFTNYGYTF. In nucleotides, the CDR3 is TGTGCCAGCAGACGCGAGGGATTTACTAACTATGGCTACACCTTC.